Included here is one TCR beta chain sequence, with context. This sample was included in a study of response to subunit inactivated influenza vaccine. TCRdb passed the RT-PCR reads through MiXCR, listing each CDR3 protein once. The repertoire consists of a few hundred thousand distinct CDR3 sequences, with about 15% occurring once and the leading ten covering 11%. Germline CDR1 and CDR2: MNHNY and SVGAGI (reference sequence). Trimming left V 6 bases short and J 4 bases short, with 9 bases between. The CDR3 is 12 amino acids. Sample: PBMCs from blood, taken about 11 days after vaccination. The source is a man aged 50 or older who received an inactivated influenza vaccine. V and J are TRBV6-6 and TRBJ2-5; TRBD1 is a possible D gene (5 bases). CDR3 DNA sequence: TGTGCCAGCAGCCACGACAGAGAGACCCAGTACTTC. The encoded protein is CASSHDRETQYF.